Reported below is one T cell receptor beta chain. The CDR3 consists of 14 residues. Trimming took 3 bases from V and 6 from J; bases not matched to a gene: 2. CDR1 and CDR2 from the germline V gene are KGHDR and SFDVKD. Method: immunoSEQ multiplex PCR; TCRdb's copy keeps in-frame clones and lacks some. The sample carries under 200,000 clones, approximately 79% recorded once. The data stem from a study of blood T cell repertoires in COVID-19. Residents of about two dozen US areas, aged roughly 18 to 89 years, made up the participants. Participants had their cohort set by participant-reported clinical history.

The sample taken for sequencing was PBMCs or T cells enriched from blood (not recorded which). The chain has TRBV24-1 and TRBJ2-1; 9 bases map to TRBD1. This clonotype originated in a man between 45 and 60 years old who had recovered from COVID-19. The CDR3 protein is CATSDVTGGNEQFF. CDR3 nucleotide sequence: TGTGCCACCAGTGATGTGACAGGGGGCAATGAGCAGTTCTTC.